This TCR beta chain is from a study of blood T cell repertoires in COVID-19. The V end lost 4 bases, the J end lost 0 bases, and 15 bases lay between the germline ends. The CDR3 contains 16 residues. Germline V gene lookup returns CDR1 SGHTA and CDR2 FQGNSA. Method: immunoSEQ multiplex PCR; TCRdb's copy keeps in-frame clones and lacks some. Counted here are 150,000 to 200,000 clones, approximately 90% occurring once; the ten biggest clones make up approximately 5.5%. Sequenced: peripheral blood. The TCR comes from a middle-aged man with active or convalescent COVID-19. The J gene is TRBJ1-1, the V gene TRBV7-2; maybe TRBD1 (5 bases). In DNA, the CDR3 is TGTGCCAGCAGCTCCCCCTTTGACAGATTGAACACTGAAGCTTTCTTT. Translating gives CASSSPFDRLNTEAFF. Together with reference TRBV7-2 and TRBJ1-1, the CDR3 gives the full variable domain: GAGVSQSPSNKVTEKGKDVELRCDPISGHTALYWYRQSLGQGLEFLIYFQGNSAPDKSGLPSDRFSAERTGGSVSTLTIQRTQQEDSAVYLCASSSPFDRLNTEAFFGQGTRLTVV.